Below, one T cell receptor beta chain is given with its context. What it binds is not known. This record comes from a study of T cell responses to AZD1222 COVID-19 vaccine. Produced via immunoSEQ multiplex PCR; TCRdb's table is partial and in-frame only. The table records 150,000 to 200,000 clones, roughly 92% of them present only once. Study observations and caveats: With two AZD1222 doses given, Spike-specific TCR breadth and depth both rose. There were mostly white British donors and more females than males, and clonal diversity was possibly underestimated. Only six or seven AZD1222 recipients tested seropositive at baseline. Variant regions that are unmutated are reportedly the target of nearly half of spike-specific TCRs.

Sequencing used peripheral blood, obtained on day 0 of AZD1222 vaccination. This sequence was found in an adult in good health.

The CDR3: CASLGPNRNTIYF. CDR3 sequence (DNA): TGTGCCAGTTTGGGGCCAAACAGGAACACCATATATTTT. This chain connects TRBV19 to TRBJ1-3; D is possibly TRBD1 (5 bases). V was shortened by 8 bases and J by 7 bases, with 15 bases between the two germline ends. CDR1 and CDR2 (germline): LNHDA, SQIVND (reference sequence). CDR3 length: 13 amino acids.